The 13 T cell receptor beta chains given below trace back to one sample, sequenced in a study of cytomegalovirus exposure and HLA in healthy donors. 13 Jbeta primers and 60 Vbeta primers were used for the PCR. TCRdb's copy holds only in-frame clones and misses some; the assay was immunoSEQ multiplex PCR. The profile shows 100,000 to 150,000 clones, more than 75% of them singletons. Specimen: PBMCs. The receptors come from a man younger than 45 in good health and CMV-seropositive.

The chain recombines TRBV11-3 with TRBJ2-5; 9 bases agree with TRBD1. With V trimmed by 8 bases and J by 5 bases, 9 bases remained unmatched. The CDR3 covers 14 residues. Germline V CDR1 and CDR2: SGHNT, YENEEA. This CDR3 is CASGIGQGTETQYF. In DNA form, the CDR3 reads TGTGCCAGCGGAATAGGACAGGGGACGGAGACCCAGTACTTC.

This chain uses TRBV7-3 with TRBJ2-1; TRBD2 agrees at 12 bases. CDR1 SGHTA and CDR2 FQGTGA come from the germline V gene. This CDR3 has 15 amino acids. The V segment lost 2 bases and the J segment 7 bases; nucleotides outside the gene matches: 3. The CDR3 DNA follows: TGTGCCAGCAGCTTATGGCTAGCGGGAGGGAATGAGCAGTTCTTC. This translates into CASSLWLAGGNEQFF.

The V call is TRBV30, the J call TRBJ1-5; TRBD1 aligns across 8 bases. V lost 0 bases and J lost 5; bases outside the gene matches: 6. Germline CDR1 GTSNPN, CDR2 SVGIG (reference sequence). This CDR3 is built from 15 residues. The CDR3 bases are TGTGCCTGGAGTGTACGGACAGGGAGCGATCAGCCCCAGCATTTT. Its protein product is CAWSVRTGSDQPQHF.

Note on this clone: Other DNA sequences in this specimen translate into the identical CDR3. The chain joins TRBV29-1 to TRBJ1-1; D ambiguous. The CDR3 consists of 13 residues. V lost 2 bases to trimming and J lost 1 base, with 8 bases between them. Per the germline V gene, CDR1 is SQVTM and CDR2 is ANQGSEA. The CDR3 reads CSVETGGNTEAFF. The CDR3 bases are TGCAGCGTTGAAACGGGAGGGAACACTGAAGCTTTCTTT.

This chain links TRBV27 with TRBJ2-1; 11 bases match TRBD2. CDR1 is MNHEY and CDR2 is SMNVEV in the germline V gene (reference sequence). Unmatched junction bases numbered 4, after V lost 5 bases and J lost 10 bases. The length of the CDR3 is 13 residues. The CDR3 nucleotides read TGTGCCAGCAGTCGGGGACTAGCGGACGAGCAGTTCTTC. Encoded protein: CASSRGLADEQFF.

This clone is a singleton in its sample. This sequence joins TRBV7-9 and TRBJ1-2; D possibly corresponds to TRBD1 (5 bases). The V end was cut by 4 bases, the J end by 6 bases, with 15 bases between. CDR3 size: 14 residues. CDR1 is SEHNR and CDR2 is FQNEAQ in the germline V gene (reference sequence). The chain's CDR3 is CASSWDWGGDGYTF. For the CDR3, the DNA is TGTGCCAGCAGCTGGGACTGGGGGGGGGATGGCTACACCTTC.

This clone has just one count. The chain carries TRBV11-2 and TRBJ2-1; tentatively, D is TRBD2 (6 bases). The length of the CDR3 is 15 residues. Germline V CDR1 and CDR2: SGHAT, FQNNGV. V lost 3 bases to trimming and J lost 5 bases, with 14 bases between them. CDR3 residues: CASSLEWGENNEQFF. DNA for the CDR3: TGTGCCAGCAGCTTGGAATGGGGGGAAAACAATGAGCAGTTCTTC.

V and J are TRBV10-3 and TRBJ1-5; D possibly corresponds to TRBD1 (6 bases). Germline CDR1 reads ENHRY; CDR2 reads SYGVKD. The germline V and J ends were trimmed by 5 bases and 5 bases, with 10 bases remaining between them. The CDR3 totals 13 residues. CDR3 sequence (DNA): TGTGCCATCAGTACAGGGCCCGATCAGCCCCAGCATTTT. Its translation is CAISTGPDQPQHF.

The CDR3: CASSVRTSGRDEQYF. The CDR3, as DNA: TGTGCCAGTAGTGTCCGGACTAGCGGGAGGGACGAGCAGTACTTC. This chain joins TRBV19 and TRBJ2-7, with 15 positions matching TRBD2. The CDR3 sequence is 15 residues long. Germline CDR1 is LNHDA and CDR2 is SQIVND (reference sequence). Germline trimming cut 5 bases from V and 5 bases from J; bases unmatched to any gene: 4.

J is TRBJ1-1 and V is TRBV18; D unresolved. V was pared by 2 bases and J by 2 bases, with 15 bases between. Germline lookup yields CDR1 KGHSH and CDR2 LQKENI. The CDR3 consists of 16 residues. For the CDR3, the DNA is TGTGCCAGCTCACCAGGGGTTGGGGAGATAAACACTGAAGCTTTCTTT. It encodes CASSPGVGEINTEAFF. Drawing the rest from reference TRBV18 and TRBJ1-1, the complete variable domain is NAGVMQNPRHLVRRRGQEARLRCSPMKGHSHVYWYRQLPEEGLKFMVYLQKENIIDESGMPKERFSAEFPKEGPSILRIQQVVRGDSAAYFCASSPGVGEINTEAFFGQGTRLTVV.

The rearrangement uses TRBV30 and TRBJ1-2; D unresolved. The germline V gene has CDR1 GTSNPN and CDR2 SVGIG (reference sequence). The ends were cut back, 0 bases at V and 2 bases at J, with 7 bases in the middle. The CDR3 runs 13 residues. The CDR3 loop is CAWSVNGNYGYTF. CDR3 sequence (DNA): TGTGCCTGGAGTGTAAACGGGAACTATGGCTACACCTTC.

The V and J genes are TRBV7-9 and TRBJ2-1; D is unresolved. Germline loops: CDR1 SEHNR, CDR2 FQNEAQ (reference sequence). Deletions cut 1 base from V and 9 bases from J, with 13 bases between. The CDR3 length is 14 residues. CDR3 coding DNA: TGTGCCAGCAGCTTAGTCACGTCGCGAGCTGAGCAGTTCTTC. The encoded protein is CASSLVTSRAEQFF.

This clone is a singleton in its sample. V is TRBV11-2 and J is TRBJ2-2, with TRBD2 identical over 8 bases. Looked up from germline, CDR1 is SGHAT and CDR2 is FQNNGV. The length of the CDR3 is 18 residues. The V segment lost 5 bases and the J segment 2 bases; nucleotides outside the gene matches: 13. In nucleotides, the CDR3 is TGTGCCAGCAGCCCAACCACCAGCGGGAGAGTCAACACCGGGGAGCTGTTTTTT. This sequence encodes CASSPTTSGRVNTGELFF. Full variable domain (rest looked up from reference TRBV11-2 and TRBJ2-2): EAGVAQSPRYKIIEKRQSVAFWCNPISGHATLYWYQQILGQGPKLLIQFQNNGVVDDSQLPKDRFSAERLKGVDSTLKIQPAKLEDSAVYLCASSPTTSGRVNTGELFFGEGSRLTVL.